One and the same sample provided the 16 T cell receptor beta chains below, sequenced in a study of Ad26.COV2.S vaccination and SARS-CoV-2 variants. As to treatment: some 20 received Ad26.COV2.S at low or high dose, single or two shots; roughly five received placebo; per-sample allocation not given. The samples date from day 63 after the first vaccine or placebo injection. Libraries were prepared by immunoSEQ multiplex PCR; TCRdb keeps only in-frame clonotypes and omits some of them. The sample lists about 400,000 clones, 92% seen once, with around 1.7% in the top ten. The sample here was peripheral blood, taken in a trial of Ad26.COV2.S vaccine versus placebo. Source of these receptors: a person aged 18-60 years who received the Ad26.COV2.S COVID-19 vaccine or a placebo.

The rearrangement joins TRBV4-1 to TRBJ1-1, with D possibly TRBD1 on 5 matching bases. Germline CDR1 is MGHRA and CDR2 is YSYEKL. The CDR3 consists of 16 residues. V lost 1 base and J 2 bases, leaving 14 bases between the germline ends. CDR3 amino acids: CASSQGQGVGNTEAFF. As DNA, the CDR3 is TGCGCCAGCAGCCAAGGACAAGGGGTGGGAAACACTGAAGCTTTCTTT.

The CDR3 loop reads CASSLQTMNTEAFF. CDR3 bases: TGTGCCAGCAGCTTACAAACCATGAACACTGAAGCTTTCTTT. V usage is TRBV5-5 and J usage is TRBJ1-1; D is undetermined. Germline loops: CDR1 SGHKS, CDR2 YYEKEE (reference sequence). There are 14 residues in the CDR3. V lost 2 bases and J lost 0, with 8 bases in between. The full variable domain, completed using reference TRBV5-5 and TRBJ1-1, is DAGVTQSPTHLIKTRGQQVTLRCSPISGHKSVSWYQQVLGQGPQFIFQYYEKEERGRGNFPDRFSARQFPNYSSELNVNALLLGDSALYLCASSLQTMNTEAFFGQGTRLTVV.

The chain is built from TRBV28 and TRBJ1-5, with D perhaps matching TRBD1 (5 bases). The CDR3 runs to 17 residues. V was pared by 9 bases and J by 0 bases, with 21 bases between. In germline, CDR1 is MDHEN, CDR2 SYDVKM. This chain's CDR3 is CASSRGHWKISNQPQHF. CDR3 in DNA: TGTGCCAGTTCCAGAGGACACTGGAAAATTAGCAATCAGCCCCAGCATTTT.

V and J are TRBV28 and TRBJ2-1; D remains ambiguous. Germline-derived CDR1 and CDR2 are MDHEN and SYDVKM. Between the trimmed V and J ends, which lost 3 bases and 0 bases, there was a span of 9 bases. This CDR3 is 15 amino acids long. CDR3: CASSLKAYSYNEQFF. The DNA for the CDR3 is TGTGCCAGCAGTTTGAAGGCTTACTCCTACAATGAGCAGTTCTTC.

In nucleotides, the CDR3 is TGTGCCAGCAGCATAGGACAGGGCACTGAAGCTTTCTTT. It specifies CASSIGQGTEAFF. The rearrangement uses TRBV9 and TRBJ1-1; TRBD1 matches 8 bases. V lost 4 bases to trimming and J lost 4 bases; unmatched junction nucleotides: 3. The CDR3 totals 13 residues. CDR1 is SGDLS, CDR2 YYNGEE, per germline.

The chain combines TRBV19 with TRBJ2-7; D call uncertain. The V gene's germline CDR1 is LNHDA and CDR2 SQIVND (reference sequence). The length of the CDR3 is 13 residues. The ends were cut back, 6 bases at V and 3 bases at J, with 12 bases in the middle. CDR3 loop: CASRQKLGYEQYF. The CDR3 DNA sequence: TGTGCCAGTAGGCAGAAGTTGGGCTACGAGCAGTACTTC.

The chain recombines TRBV6-5 with TRBJ1-1; no clear D. Trimming cost V 2 bases and J 1 base, with 11 bases left between them. The CDR3 length is 15 residues. From germline, CDR1 is MNHEY and CDR2 SVGAGI. For the CDR3, the DNA is TGTGCCAGCAGTTACGGTCTGGCCCCGAACACTGAAGCTTTCTTT. Its protein product is CASSYGLAPNTEAFF.

The rearrangement joins TRBV4-3 to TRBJ1-3; no reliable D call. The CDR3 is 18 amino acids. Germline assignment: CDR1 LGHNA and CDR2 YSLEER. V lost 4 bases, J lost 0 bases, and 19 bases lay in between. The chain's CDR3 is CASSLFSPSQNSGNTIYF. The CDR3 nucleotides are TGCGCCAGCAGCCTATTCAGCCCGAGCCAGAACTCTGGAAACACCATATATTTT.

This clone has just one count. V gene TRBV6-1 combines with J gene TRBJ1-1; a weak D match, TRBD1 (6 bases). Germline assignment: CDR1 MNHNS and CDR2 SASEGT. V was shortened by 2 bases and J by 5 bases, with 18 bases between the two germline ends. The CDR3 extends over 16 amino acids. DNA of the CDR3: TGTGCCAGCAGTGAACTTCAGGGGATTGGGGGAACTGAAGCTTTCTTT. As protein: CASSELQGIGGTEAFF.

CDR3 DNA: TGCGCCAGCAGCTTGAGAGCAGGGGTGGAATCACCCCTCCACTTT. It specifies CASSLRAGVESPLHF. The chain recombines TRBV5-1 with TRBJ1-6, with D tentatively TRBD1 (6 bases). CDR3 length: 15 residues. Between the trimmed V and J ends, which lost 1 base and 10 bases, there was a span of 15 bases. Germline CDR1 SGHRS, CDR2 YFSETQ.

The chain recombines TRBV9 with TRBJ1-1; 8 bases fit TRBD1. CDR1 SGDLS and CDR2 YYNGEE come from the germline V gene. V trimming: 3 bases; J trimming: 3 bases; junction bases outside the gene matches: 4. The CDR3 is 14 amino acids. CDR3 nucleotide sequence: TGTGCCAGCAGCGACAAGACAGGGGACACTGAAGCTTTCTTT. Its protein product is CASSDKTGDTEAFF.

DNA of the CDR3: TGCGCCAGCAGCCAAGATCAGGGTGTCACTGAAGCTTTCTTT. Translation gives CASSQDQGVTEAFF. The chain combines TRBV4-3 with TRBJ1-1, with a possible D match to TRBD1 (5 bases). The V end was cut by 0 bases, the J end by 4 bases, with 9 bases between. The CDR3 sequence is 14 residues long. The germline V gene has CDR1 LGHNA and CDR2 YSLEER.

V and J are TRBV29-1 and TRBJ2-2; a weak D match, TRBD1 (6 bases). CDR1 is SQVTM and CDR2 is ANQGSEA in the germline V gene. V was shortened by 6 bases and J by 4 bases, with 9 bases between the two germline ends. There are 12 residues in the CDR3. CDR3 sequence (DNA): TGCAGCGTCCGGACAGTCACCGGGGAGCTGTTTTTT. This gives the protein CSVRTVTGELFF.

The chain is built from TRBV7-9 and TRBJ1-2, with TRBD1 matching over 7 bases. CDR1 SEHNR and CDR2 FQNEAQ come from the germline V gene (reference sequence). The length of the CDR3 is 16 residues. Trimming cost V 5 bases and J 3 bases; bases outside gene matches: 12. The CDR3 here is CASSPWRDSRDYGYTF. The CDR3 DNA follows: TGTGCCAGCAGCCCCTGGAGGGACAGCCGTGACTATGGCTACACCTTC.

The chain combines TRBV28 with TRBJ2-5, with 12 bases fitting TRBD1. This CDR3 is built from 15 residues. Germline V CDR1 and CDR2: MDHEN, SYDVKM. V lost 7 bases to trimming and J lost 7 bases; unmatched junction nucleotides: 10. CDR3 amino acids: CASTLGTGGLGTQYF. CDR3 in DNA: TGTGCCAGCACGCTCGGGACAGGGGGCTTGGGGACCCAGTACTTC.

This clone has a count of ten or more. The chain links TRBV6-2 or TRBV6-3 to TRBJ2-1, with a possible D match to TRBD1 (6 bases). V lost 4 bases, J lost 0 bases, and 13 bases lay in between. Per the germline V gene, CDR1 is MNHEY and CDR2 is SVGEGT. The CDR3 is made up of 16 amino acids. The chain's CDR3 is CASSLNRGGSYNEQFF. The DNA of the CDR3 is TGTGCCAGCAGTTTGAACCGAGGGGGCTCCTACAATGAGCAGTTCTTC.